Reported below is one T cell receptor (beta chain). What this receptor recognizes is not known. No much larger clone exists at a distance of one base, and base qualities are not known. The data derive from a study of shared clonotypes between healthy human individuals (TCRdb year 2020). For context, the study as a whole: A couple of women and a few men aged 18 to 49 years were included in the cohort. Per donor, three plates each were used for CD4 naive and CD4 memory, two for CD8 naive, and one for CD8 memory. Blood TCR repertoires of five healthy adults were deeply sequenced to estimate repertoire size and the extent of clonotype sharing between individuals. To increase sequencing depth and limit assay-specific biases, TCR repertoire library preparation and sequencing were carried out by different laboratories using diverse techniques. Leukapheresis yielded between about 0.94 and 8.9 billion PBMCs per donor.

Donors were healthy HIV-negative adults with no recently reported acute infections or vaccinations. All donors were Caucasian adults living in Nashville, Tennessee, USA. CD4+ T cells were enriched by magnetic negative selection, after which naive cells were positively selected on CD45RA and the negative fraction was taken as the memory subset. After blood collection by leukapheresis, PBMCs were isolated using Ficoll-Histopaque density gradient centrifugation and then cryopreserved in the vapor phase of liquid nitrogen. Analytical flow cytometry was used to check the purity and quantity of each magnetically sorted T cell population. Genomic DNA was isolated from every sorted fraction and measured by UV absorbance on a Nanodrop 2000c. TCR CDR3 regions were amplified from genomic DNA by multiplex PCR using the deep immunoSEQ assay. Extracted genomic DNA from each cell subset was distributed evenly across all wells of several immunoSEQ 96-well plates, and each plate was treated as a replicate. For sorted subsets, about 220 ng of genomic DNA, equivalent to 25,000 to 35,000 T cell genomes, went into each replicate PCR. Purified libraries were measured with a Qubit 3.0 fluorometer, size-checked on a Bioanalyzer 2100, and measured again with the KAPA Library Quantification kit. Every immunoSEQ 96-well plate was sequenced on a separate single-read 150-cycle Illumina NextSeq 550 flow cell. In the source study's methods: Because the immunoSEQ output held only junctional sequences and lacked quality scores, the filtering could not match the filtering applied to full-length reads. To assign V/J genes and CDR3, sequences were annotated using PyIR, a Python wrapper for IgBLAST v1.9, with IMGT germline references. Reads with weak V/J assignments (E-value above 1e-6), missing CDR3, stop codons, out-of-frame junctions, or ambiguous translated residues were removed. A V3J clonotype was defined by an identical inferred V gene, J gene, and CDR3 amino acid sequence. Percentage overlap between repertoires was calculated by dividing the number of shared unique clonotypes by the size of the smaller repertoire. Repertoire richness was assessed with RTK rarefaction, the Chao1 estimator, and Recon v2.1 estimates of unobserved clonotypes. For all TCRbeta clonotypes obtained by the gDNA method from four donors, generation probabilities were computed with OLGA. In its TCRdb copy, this immuneACCESS table keeps in-frame sequences only and misses some clones. Where compared with another copy, unresolved V genes explain less than half of these, and the others have no known cause. V and J calls and clone size are as listed in that table; D and trimming were resolved from the DNA. This sample is represented by 2,100,000 or so clones; more than 90% of them were singletons. Around 0.13% of the sample is in the top ten clones.

Paper-wide results and their limitations: Clonotypes shared by all four sorted-subset donors showed higher generation probabilities than non-shared clonotypes. The genetic and exposure-history diversity represented was limited by the small number of donors. Pairwise subsampling indicated that sequencing depth was expected to affect the degree of clonotype sharing among donors. Only blood was sampled, and tissue TCR repertoires likely differ from those in blood. Estimated clonotype richness was generally larger for naive than for memory subsets. Approximately 5% of naive CD4, approximately 3.7% of naive CD8, approximately 2.2% of memory CD4, and about 0.4% of memory CD8 clonotypes were shared across several donors. Even with the large sequencing depth, rarefaction of the sorted-subset datasets indicated that sequencing was incomplete.

Per the germline V gene, MNHEY is the CDR1 and SVGAGI is the CDR2. The germline ends are 16 bases apart after V is trimmed by 4 bases and J by 9 bases. The CDR3 numbers 15 residues from cysteine through phenylalanine. Of the read, only the CDR3 DNA is kept; its 45 bases are in frame from base 1. This receptor chain uses TRBV6-5 and TRBJ1-6; the D segment could be TRBD1, given 6 matching bases. The receptor comes from a man aged 18 to 30 in good health. The sequenced sample consisted of naive CD4+ T cells sorted from blood. What the cell subset or site label conveys for this sample: CD45RA+ positively selected. The CDR3 here reads CASSSGGTGASPLHF. The DNA sequence reads TGTGCCAGCAGTTCAGGCGGGACGGGGGCTTCACCCCTCCACTTT.